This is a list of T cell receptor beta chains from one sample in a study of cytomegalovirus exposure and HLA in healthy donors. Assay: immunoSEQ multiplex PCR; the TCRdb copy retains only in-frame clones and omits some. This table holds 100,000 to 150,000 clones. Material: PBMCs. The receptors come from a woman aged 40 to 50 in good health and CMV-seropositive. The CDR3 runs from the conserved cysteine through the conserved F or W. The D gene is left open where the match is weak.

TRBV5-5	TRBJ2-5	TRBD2	TGTGCCAGCAGCCGGGAGGGCAGGGCCTTGGAGACCCAGTACTTC	CASSREGRALETQYF
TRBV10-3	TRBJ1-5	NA	TGTGCCATCAGTGCTACGGCAGGGTTCAATCAGCCCCAGCATTTT	CAISATAGFNQPQHF
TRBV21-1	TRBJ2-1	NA	TGTGCCAGCCCCCCAGGTGTAAATGAGCAGTTCTTC	CASPPGVNEQFF
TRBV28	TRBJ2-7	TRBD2	TGTGCCAGCGCGGGAGGAGTTGGGGCCCCCTACGAGCAGTACTTC	CASAGGVGAPYEQYF
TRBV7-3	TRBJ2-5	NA	TGTGCCAGCAGCTTAAAAGCGGGCGGAGGGACCCAGTACTTC	CASSLKAGGGTQYF
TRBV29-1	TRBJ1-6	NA	TGCAGCGTTCTAGACGGCTGGGATTCACCCCTCCACTTT	CSVLDGWDSPLHF
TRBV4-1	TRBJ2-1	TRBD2	TGCGCCAGCAGCCAAGTGCTAGCGGACGATGGTGAGCAGTTCTTC	CASSQVLADDGEQFF
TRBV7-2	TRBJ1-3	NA	TGTGCCAGCAGCCGGACAGATCTCTCTGGAAACACCATATATTTT	CASSRTDLSGNTIYF
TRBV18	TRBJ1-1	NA	TGTGCCAGCTCACGTCCAGTGGGACAAATGAACACTGAAGCTTTCTTT	CASSRPVGQMNTEAFF
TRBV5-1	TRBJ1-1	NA	TGCGCCAGCAGCCCCGGGACATCCCTGGGGTGGAACACTGAAGCTTTCTTT	CASSPGTSLGWNTEAFF
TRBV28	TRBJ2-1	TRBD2	TGTGCCAGCAGTTGGCTCGGACTAGCGATTGAGCAGTTCTTC	CASSWLGLAIEQFF
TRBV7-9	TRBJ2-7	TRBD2	TGTGCCAGCCATAGCGGGAGCATCAACTACGAGCAGTACTTC	CASHSGSINYEQYF
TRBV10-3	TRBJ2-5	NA	TGTGCCATCAGTGGTCGTTCCCGCCAGGAGACCCAGTACTTC	CAISGRSRQETQYF
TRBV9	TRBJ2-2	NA	TGTGCCAGCAGCGGGAAGGTGGGAGCTACGAACACCGGGGAGCTGTTTTTT	CASSGKVGATNTGELFF
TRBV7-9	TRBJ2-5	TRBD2	TGTGCCAGCTCAACTAGCGGGAGTAGGGGAGAGACCCAGTACTTC	CASSTSGSRGETQYF
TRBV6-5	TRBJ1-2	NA	TGTGCCAGCAGTTACACCCTGGACGGGACTGGTGGCTACACCTTC	CASSYTLDGTGGYTF
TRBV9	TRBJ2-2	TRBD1	TGTGCCAGCAGCGGGGGACAGGTGAACACCGGGGAGCTGTTTTTT	CASSGGQVNTGELFF
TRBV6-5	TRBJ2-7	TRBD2	TGTGCCAGCAGCAAGAGCGGGGACTACGAGCAGTACTTC	CASSKSGDYEQYF
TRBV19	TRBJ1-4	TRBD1	TGTGCCAGTAGTGCTCGGACAGGATACACAACTAATGAAAAACTGTTTTTT	CASSARTGYTTNEKLFF
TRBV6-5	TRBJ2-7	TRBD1	TGTGCCAGCAGTTACGAACGGACAGGCTCCTACGAGCAGTACTTC	CASSYERTGSYEQYF
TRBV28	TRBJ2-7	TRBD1	TGTGCCAGCAGTTCGCTCGGGACAGGGCGCTACGAGCAGTACTTC	CASSSLGTGRYEQYF
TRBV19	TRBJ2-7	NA	TGTGCCAGTAGTATTGGCAGGTCCTACGAGCAGTACTTC	CASSIGRSYEQYF